The 21 T cell receptor beta chains reported below all come from one sample, sequenced in a study of PD-1 blockade in classical Hodgkin lymphoma. The time point here: cycle 4 day 1 (C4D1), after less than seven weeks of nivolumab. Relapse was seen in all patients after autologous stem cell transplantation, and brentuximab vedotin exposure was variable. Here immunoSEQ multiplex PCR was the method, and the copy in TCRdb shows in-frame clones only, minus some. Of about 41,000 clones in the sample, roughly 69% were seen once. Sequenced here: peripheral blood mononuclear cells (PBMCs), sampled before the fourth cycle of nivolumab. These receptors were obtained from a human donor with classical Hodgkin lymphoma.

The chain carries TRBV2 and TRBJ1-2; a possible D gene is TRBD1 (5 bases). Per the germline V gene, CDR1 is SNHLY and CDR2 is FYNNEI. This CDR3 has 13 residues. V was shortened by 4 bases and J by 6 bases, with 12 bases between the two germline ends. In DNA form, the CDR3 reads TGTGCCAGCAGTGTACAACGGGGGGATGGCTACACCTTC. It encodes CASSVQRGDGYTF.

The chain links TRBV7-9 to TRBJ2-3, with TRBD2 matching over 13 bases. The CDR3 spans 16 residues. Germline-derived CDR1 and CDR2 are SEHNR and FQNEAQ (reference sequence). V lost 1 base and J lost 3; bases outside the gene matches: 1. CDR3 residues: CASSLGLAGGTDTQYF. For the CDR3, the DNA is TGTGCCAGCAGCTTAGGACTAGCGGGGGGTACAGATACGCAGTATTTT.

The rearrangement links TRBV11-3 to TRBJ1-3; D is perhaps TRBD1 (5 bases). V was pared by 3 bases and J by 3 bases, with 6 bases between. Germline CDR1 reads SGHNT; CDR2 reads YENEEA. CDR3 length: 13 residues. This CDR3 is CASSFRDGNTIYF. CDR3 nucleotides: TGTGCCAGCAGCTTCAGGGATGGAAACACCATATATTTT.

This clone was observed a handful of times. The V and J genes are TRBV5-1 and TRBJ1-6; tentative D call: TRBD1 (6 bases). V lost 2 bases to trimming and J lost 6 bases, with 12 bases between them. CDR1 and CDR2 (germline): SGHRS, YFSETQ. The CDR3 has 15 residues. For the CDR3, the DNA is TGCGCCAGCAGCTTTGGGGGCCCCACTAATTCACCCCTCCACTTT. As protein: CASSFGGPTNSPLHF.

The chain is built from TRBV19 and TRBJ2-1, with D perhaps TRBD1 or TRBD2 (6 bases each). Germline V gene data show CDR1 as LNHDA and CDR2 as SQIVND (reference sequence). There are 14 residues in the CDR3. Between the trimmed V and J ends, which lost 3 bases and 9 bases, there was a span of 15 bases. CDR3 sequence (DNA): TGTGCCAGTAGTATGGCACAGGGACTGGGTGAGCAGTTCTTC. Encoded protein: CASSMAQGLGEQFF.

By sample share, this clone is medium-sized. Here the CDR3 reads CASSEGTATEAFF. As DNA, the CDR3 is TGCGCCAGCAGTGAAGGGACGGCGACTGAAGCTTTCTTT. The rearrangement links TRBV10-2 to TRBJ1-1; possible D gene TRBD1, 5 bases. The CDR3 spans 13 residues. Germline CDR1 WSHSY, CDR2 SAAADI. V lost 3 bases and J 5 bases, leaving 10 bases between the germline ends.

This clone has a handful of counts. This chain joins TRBV30 and TRBJ1-1; D not certain. The germline V and J ends were trimmed by 5 bases and 6 bases, with 7 bases remaining between them. The CDR3 is 10 residues long. Germline-derived CDR1 and CDR2 are GTSNPN and SVGIG (reference sequence). The CDR3 DNA is TGTGCCTGGGAGTTGGCTGAAGCTTTCTTT. Protein product: CAWELAEAFF.

The rearrangement joins TRBV6-5 to TRBJ1-1; D possibly corresponds to TRBD1 (5 bases). This CDR3 is 15 amino acids long. Germline V gives CDR1 MNHEY, CDR2 SVGAGI. V lost 0 bases to trimming and J lost 4 bases, with 12 bases between them. CDR3 nucleotide sequence: TGTGCCAGCAGTTACTCCCAGGCGGGGGGCACTGAAGCTTTCTTT. Translation: CASSYSQAGGTEAFF.

The chain carries TRBV28 and TRBJ2-2; D may be TRBD1 (5 bases). V dropped 5 bases and J dropped 7 bases, with 17 bases sitting between them. The germline V gene encodes CDR1 MDHEN and CDR2 SYDVKM. This CDR3 has 15 amino acids. CDR3 sequence reads: CASSRPVGLVGELFF. In nucleotides, the CDR3 is TGTGCCAGCAGTCGACCTGTGGGGCTGGTCGGGGAGCTGTTTTTT.

The rearrangement joins TRBV5-4 to TRBJ1-1; 8 bases match TRBD1. The junction had 2 bases not matched to a gene; V was cut back by 2 bases and J by 8 bases. This CDR3 has 12 residues. Germline V gene lookup returns CDR1 SGHNT and CDR2 YYREEE (reference sequence). CDR3 sequence (DNA): TGTGCCAGCAGCTTTAGACAGGGGGAAGCTTTCTTT. It translates to CASSFRQGEAFF.

This sequence joins TRBV5-1 and TRBJ2-2, with no clear D. The V and J ends lost 10 bases and 2 bases respectively, with 18 bases between them. Germline CDR1 reads SGHRS; CDR2 reads YFSETQ. This CDR3 comprises 15 residues. The CDR3 DNA follows: TGCGCCTCAGCAGGCCGACTTCCCAACACCGGGGAGCTGTTTTTT. Translated, it gives CASAGRLPNTGELFF.

The rearrangement joins TRBV10-3 to TRBJ2-5, with 14 bases fitting TRBD2. Trimming cost V 7 bases and J 2 bases; bases outside gene matches: 9. Germline V gene sequence: CDR1 ENHRY, CDR2 SYGVKD. There are 17 residues in the CDR3. CDR3 sequence (DNA): TGTGCCATCATGGCGGCTTGGACTAGCGGGGGGCAAGAGACCCAGTACTTC. It codes for CAIMAAWTSGGQETQYF.

The CDR3 loop reads CASSYSGGNTIYF. The CDR3 nucleotides are TGTGCCAGCAGTTACTCAGGTGGAAACACCATATATTTT. The chain joins TRBV6-5 to TRBJ1-3; D is unresolved. Trimming pared 0 bases from V and 3 bases from J, leaving 3 bases between. The CDR3 sequence is 13 residues long. Germline V gene lookup returns CDR1 MNHEY and CDR2 SVGAGI.

V usage is TRBV4-1 and J usage is TRBJ1-2; D is uncertain. V dropped 0 bases and J dropped 3 bases, with 14 bases sitting between them. The length of the CDR3 is 16 residues. Per germline, CDR1 MGHRA and CDR2 YSYEKL. CDR3 amino acids: CASSQDEAMLYYGYTF. The CDR3 DNA follows: TGCGCCAGCAGCCAAGACGAGGCAATGTTATACTATGGCTACACCTTC.

V gene TRBV19 combines with J gene TRBJ1-4; perhaps TRBD1 as D (5 bases). Germline V gene sequence: CDR1 LNHDA, CDR2 SQIVND (reference sequence). This CDR3 contains 15 residues. V dropped 3 bases and J dropped 7 bases, with 15 bases sitting between them. DNA of the CDR3: TGTGCCAGTAGTATTTCTGGGGCTGGGGTTGAAAAACTGTTTTTT. It yields the protein CASSISGAGVEKLFF.

This sequence joins TRBV5-4 and TRBJ1-5, with D maybe TRBD1 (5 bases). The CDR3 is 15 residues long. Trimming took off 4 bases at V and 0 bases at J, with 11 bases between the two ends. CDR1 SGHNT and CDR2 YYREEE come from the germline V gene (reference sequence). The CDR3: CASSVGAGSNQPQHF. CDR3 coding DNA: TGTGCCAGCAGCGTAGGGGCGGGTAGCAATCAGCCCCAGCATTTT.

This clone was counted a few times. The gene calls are TRBV30 and TRBJ1-1, with TRBD1 as a possible D gene (6 bases). The CDR3 runs 13 residues. Trimming removed 1 base from V and 8 bases from J, with 14 bases in between. In germline, CDR1 is GTSNPN, CDR2 SVGIG (reference sequence). The CDR3 DNA sequence: TGTGCCTGGAGTGGGGATTACGGGACAGAAGCTTTCTTT. This sequence encodes CAWSGDYGTEAFF. Combining the CDR3 with reference TRBV30 and TRBJ1-1 gives the whole variable domain SQTIHQWPATLVQPVGSPLSLECTVEGTSNPNLYWYRQAAGRGLQLLFYSVGIGQISSEVPQNLSASRPQDRQFILSSKKLLLSDSGFYLCAWSGDYGTEAFFGQGTRLTVV.

The chain links TRBV9 to TRBJ2-3; D unresolved. V was clipped by 0 bases and J by 6 bases, with 11 bases between them. Germline values: CDR1 SGDLS, CDR2 YYNGEE. This CDR3 is built from 14 residues. CDR3 sequence reads: CASSVVDSRDTQYF. The CDR3 nucleotides are TGTGCCAGCAGCGTAGTCGACTCTAGGGATACGCAGTATTTT.

This clone is termed medium-sized (0.01 to 0.1%). The chain couples TRBV2 to TRBJ1-4; D uncertain. The germline V gene encodes CDR1 SNHLY and CDR2 FYNNEI. The CDR3 is 14 residues long. Trimming left V 4 bases short and J 12 bases short, with 18 bases between. In DNA form, the CDR3 reads TGTGCCAGCAGTGGTCGGACCCTAGAAGTAGAACTGTTTTTT. This gives the protein CASSGRTLEVELFF.

This clone is medium-sized. CDR3 loop: CASSRPGEAYEQYF. As DNA, the CDR3 is TGTGCCAGCAGCCGCCCCGGGGAGGCCTACGAGCAGTACTTC. V is TRBV11-2 and J is TRBJ2-7; weak D call: TRBD2 (6 bases). This CDR3 is 14 amino acids long. The germline gives CDR1 SGHAT, CDR2 FQNNGV. With 5 bases removed from V and 2 bases from J, the gap between germline ends came to 13 bases.

The J gene is TRBJ2-5, the V gene TRBV30; tentative D call: TRBD1 (8 bases). The V gene lost 2 bases and the J gene lost 5 bases, with 21 bases spanning the gap. The CDR3 length is 16 residues. From germline, CDR1 is GTSNPN and CDR2 SVGIG (reference sequence). This chain's CDR3 is CAWSPTLGQGGETQYF. The DNA for the CDR3 is TGTGCCTGGAGTCCAACCCTCGGACAGGGAGGGGAGACCCAGTACTTC.